Listed below are T cell receptor beta chains from one sample, sequenced in a study of cytomegalovirus exposure and HLA in healthy donors. Assay: immunoSEQ multiplex PCR; the TCRdb copy retains only in-frame clones and omits some. The sample contains around 190,000 clones, around 79% of which appear only once. Sequenced: PBMCs. The receptors shown here come from a woman between 45 and 65 years old in good health and CMV-seronegative. Each CDR3 is given with its conserved first and last residue. Each record gives: D gene, J gene, clone size, V gene, CDR3 protein, CDR3 DNA. The D gene is left open where the match is weak. A clone size is listed for some rows: how often the clone was seen (once, few, many), or a class if it is expanded.

>NA|TRBJ2-7|NA|TRBV6-5
CASSSTRLGRYEQYF
TGTGCCAGCAGTTCCACCAGACTAGGTCGCTACGAGCAGTACTTC
>TRBD1|TRBJ2-1|once|TRBV4-3
CASSSRLGTASYNEQFF
TGCGCCAGCAGCTCCCGCCTGGGGACAGCCTCCTACAATGAGCAGTTCTTC
>NA|TRBJ2-2|NA|TRBV7-3
CASSPTAGAIGELFF
TGTGCCAGCAGCCCTACTGCAGGGGCTATCGGGGAGCTGTTTTTT
>NA|TRBJ1-2|NA|TRBV29-1
CSVTPRDTFHNYGYTF
TGCAGCGTTACCCCAAGGGACACCTTCCACAACTATGGCTACACCTTC
>TRBD2|TRBJ2-1|NA|TRBV10-3
CAISENLLAGTYNEQFF
TGTGCCATCAGTGAGAATCTACTAGCGGGGACCTACAATGAGCAGTTCTTC
>TRBD1|TRBJ1-5|few|TRBV6-5
CASSRDRGHQPQHF
TGTGCCAGCAGTCGGGACAGGGGGCATCAGCCCCAGCATTTT
>NA|TRBJ1-4|NA|TRBV19
CATRGAVRNRYEKLFF
TGTGCCACCAGAGGAGCCGTCCGGAATCGTTATGAAAAACTGTTTTTT
>TRBD2|TRBJ2-5|NA|TRBV28
CASSFPGLVAGKETQYF
TGTGCCAGCAGTTTTCCCGGACTAGTGGCGGGCAAAGAGACCCAGTACTTC
>TRBD1|TRBJ1-3|once|TRBV19
CASSRSHAPGQGTGNTIYF
TGTGCCAGTAGTCGTTCTCATGCTCCGGGACAGGGCACTGGAAACACCATATATTTT
>NA|TRBJ2-7|NA|TRBV7-2
CASTLPRQGSEQYF
TGTGCCAGCACCCTCCCCCGCCAGGGAAGCGAGCAGTACTTC
>TRBD2|TRBJ2-1|NA|TRBV9
CASSSTTSGRMNEQFF
TGTGCCAGCAGCTCAACGACTAGCGGGAGGATGAATGAGCAGTTCTTC
>NA|TRBJ2-7|NA|TRBV6-5
CASAFRSSDEQYF
TGTGCCAGCGCCTTCCGAAGCTCCGACGAGCAGTACTTC
>NA|TRBJ1-2|NA|TRBV6-5
CASSYSWAGVGYTF
TGTGCCAGCAGTTACTCGTGGGCAGGGGTAGGCTACACCTTC
>TRBD2|TRBJ2-4|NA|TRBV5-6
CASSLEGTSGGDIQYF
TGTGCCAGCAGCTTGGAGGGGACTAGCGGAGGAGACATTCAGTACTTC
>TRBD1|TRBJ1-5|NA|TRBV6-1
CASSGQGSIIGNQPQHF
TGTGCCAGCAGTGGACAGGGGAGCATTATAGGAAATCAGCCCCAGCATTTT
>NA|TRBJ1-5|few|TRBV10-3
CAISGYQGQPQHF
TGTGCCATCAGTGGGTACCAGGGTCAGCCCCAGCATTTT
>TRBD2|TRBJ2-5|NA|TRBV7-3
CASSSAGGASETQYF
TGTGCCAGCAGCTCGGCGGGGGGGGCGTCGGAGACCCAGTACTTC
>TRBD1|TRBJ2-7|NA|TRBV9
CASSVTGQGSYEQYF
TGTGCCAGCAGCGTTACTGGACAGGGGTCCTACGAGCAGTACTTC
>TRBD1|TRBJ1-2|few|TRBV9
CASSVATGEGGYTF
TGTGCCAGCAGCGTAGCAACAGGGGAAGGGGGCTACACCTTC
>TRBD1|TRBJ2-3|NA|TRBV30
CAWSGDSQDTQYF
TGTGCCTGGAGTGGGGACAGTCAGGATACGCAGTATTTT
>TRBD1|TRBJ2-7|NA|TRBV7-9
CASSSLDRAHEQYF
TGTGCCAGCAGCTCACTGGACAGGGCCCACGAGCAGTACTTC
>NA|TRBJ1-1|few|TRBV10-2
CASSVRLNTEAFF
TGCGCCAGCAGTGTTCGGTTGAACACTGAAGCTTTCTTT
>TRBD1|TRBJ1-2|NA|TRBV18
CASSPRGPYGYTF
TGTGCCAGCTCACCCAGGGGGCCCTATGGCTACACCTTC
>TRBD2|TRBJ2-1|NA|TRBV5-1
CASSWGRREGLYEQFF
TGCGCCAGCAGCTGGGGGCGGCGGGAGGGCCTTTATGAGCAGTTCTTC
>NA|TRBJ1-2|NA|TRBV4-3
CASSQTTGANYGYTF
TGCGCCAGCAGCCAAACAACCGGAGCTAACTATGGCTACACCTTC
>NA|TRBJ2-1|NA|TRBV7-9
CASSLDVGNFPNEQFF
TGTGCCAGCAGCTTAGATGTCGGGAATTTTCCCAATGAGCAGTTCTTC
>TRBD1|TRBJ1-1|NA|TRBV5-8
CASSAGQGRRNTEAFF
TGTGCCAGCAGTGCCGGACAGGGCCGAAGGAACACTGAAGCTTTCTTT
>NA|TRBJ2-7|NA|TRBV4-1
CASSQDAPGVYEQYF
TGCGCCAGCAGCCAAGATGCCCCCGGGGTCTACGAGCAGTACTTC
>NA|TRBJ1-3|NA|TRBV29-1
CSASAGRGNTIYF
TGCAGCGCCTCGGCAGGGCGGGGAAACACCATATATTTT
>NA|TRBJ1-3|few|TRBV4-3
CASSQTGGSSGNTIYF
TGCGCCAGCAGCCAGACAGGCGGCTCCTCTGGAAACACCATATATTTT
>NA|TRBJ1-1|NA|TRBV2
CASSVQGNTEAFF
TGTGCCAGCAGCGTACAGGGGAACACTGAAGCTTTCTTT
>TRBD1|TRBJ1-5|NA|TRBV6-5
CASSYARQGTNQPQHF
TGTGCCAGCAGTTACGCGAGACAGGGGACCAATCAGCCCCAGCATTTT
>TRBD1|TRBJ2-7|NA|TRBV5-1
CASSHRTGGRSYEQYF
TGCGCCAGCAGCCACCGAACAGGGGGTCGCTCCTACGAGCAGTACTTC
>NA|TRBJ2-1|NA|TRBV4-1
CASSQVSDLAYEQFF
TGCGCCAGCAGCCAAGTATCGGATCTAGCCTATGAGCAGTTCTTC
>NA|TRBJ2-2|few|TRBV5-4
CASSLAAGQTSTGELFF
TGTGCCAGCAGCTTGGCCGCCGGACAGACATCCACCGGGGAGCTGTTTTTT
>NA|TRBJ1-3|NA|TRBV7-2
CASSLGGNGNTIYF
TGTGCCAGCAGCTTAGGAGGGAACGGAAACACCATATATTTT
>TRBD1|TRBJ2-2|NA|TRBV10-3
CAISAPSTGGTGELFF
TGTGCCATCAGTGCGCCTTCCACAGGGGGCACCGGGGAGCTGTTTTTT
>NA|TRBJ2-5|NA|TRBV12-5
CASGLADSRIGETQYF
TGTGCTAGTGGTTTGGCCGACAGTCGGATAGGGGAGACCCAGTACTTC
>NA|TRBJ2-7|few|TRBV7-2
CASRNSPSYEQYF
TGTGCCAGCAGAAACTCACCCTCCTACGAGCAGTACTTC
>TRBD2|TRBJ2-7|NA|TRBV6-4
CASSDSAGAYEQYF
TGTGCCAGCAGTGACTCGGCGGGAGCCTACGAGCAGTACTTC
>NA|TRBJ1-1|NA|TRBV7-2
CASSPTGSEAFF
TGTGCCAGCAGTCCAACAGGGTCTGAAGCTTTCTTT
>TRBD1|TRBJ1-2|once|TRBV6-5
CASSYDRGANYGYTF
TGTGCCAGCAGTTACGACAGGGGAGCTAACTATGGCTACACCTTC
>NA|TRBJ1-4|NA|TRBV5-1
CASSQGNNEKLFF
TGCGCCAGCAGCCAGGGTAATAATGAAAAACTGTTTTTT
>NA|TRBJ1-6|few|TRBV4-3
CASSQEPGNNSPLHF
TGCGCCAGCAGCCAAGAACCAGGGAATAATTCACCCCTCCACTTT
>NA|TRBJ1-1|few|TRBV6-5
CASSYVQGNTEAFF
TGTGCCAGCAGTTATGTACAGGGGAACACTGAAGCTTTCTTT
>NA|TRBJ1-2|NA|TRBV9
CASSVQGWYTF
TGTGCCAGCAGCGTTCAGGGATGGTACACCTTC
>NA|TRBJ1-1|few|TRBV6-6
CASSMDSTAEAFF
TGTGCCAGCAGCATGGACAGTACGGCTGAAGCTTTCTTT
>TRBD1|TRBJ1-1|NA|TRBV19
CASSRTGLNTEAFF
TGTGCCAGTAGTCGGACAGGCTTGAACACTGAAGCTTTCTTT
>NA|TRBJ1-1|NA|TRBV6-1
CASSLVNTEAFF
TGTGCCAGCAGTCTCGTGAACACTGAAGCTTTCTTT
>NA|TRBJ2-7|NA|TRBV5-6
CASSGTGSYEQYF
TGTGCCAGCAGCGGAACCGGGTCCTACGAGCAGTACTTC
>NA|TRBJ2-1|NA|TRBV6-5
CASSYSATDNEQFF
TGTGCCAGCAGTTACTCCGCGACTGACAATGAGCAGTTCTTC
>TRBD2|TRBJ2-2|NA|TRBV9
CASSPRSGRLANTGELFF
TGTGCCAGCAGCCCCCGGTCAGGGAGACTAGCTAACACCGGGGAGCTGTTTTTT
>NA|TRBJ1-5|NA|TRBV7-2
CASSLSLGTHNQPQHF
TGTGCCAGCAGCTTGTCTTTAGGGACACACAATCAGCCCCAGCATTTT